The entry that follows covers one T cell receptor (beta chain) sequence. Its specificity is unknown. The sequencing depth, 1 in 200,000 to 1 in 1 million T cells, was the target. Generated by immunoSEQ multiplex PCR, the TCRdb table keeps only in-frame clones and is missing some. The repertoire holds fewer than 35,000 clones, with 65% to 90% as singletons. This record belongs to a study of cytotoxic CD8 clonotypes in ibrutinib-treated CLL. Overall study: Each sample contained, on average, around 250,000 productive templates and nearly 95,000 productive rearrangements. The study's findings and limits: Having risen at ibrutinib response, clonality had fallen back toward baseline by progression.

The V gene's germline CDR1 is MDHEN and CDR2 SYDVKM. The CDR3 has 15 amino acids. V was pared by 6 bases and J by 0 bases, with 14 bases between. The chain couples TRBV28 to TRBJ1-2, with D possibly TRBD1 on 6 matching bases. The TCR sequence derives from a human donor with chronic lymphocytic leukemia. Sample: PBMCs, taken after 24 months of ibrutinib treatment. The DNA of the CDR3 is TGTGCCAGCAGCCGACAGGACGCAGCTAACTATGGCTACACCTTC. Translated: CASSRQDAANYGYTF.